This T cell receptor beta chain was identified in a study of T cell responses to AZD1222 COVID-19 vaccine. Study as a whole: Pooled in the analysis were second doses at about 4 or about 12 weeks.

Notes on this clone: The antigen remains unidentified.

Whole-study findings and limits: It should be noted that donors were predominantly white British and more often female, and clonal diversity was possibly underestimated. Of the AZD1222 recipients, only six or seven were seropositive at baseline.

Only in-frame clones appear in the TCRdb table, and some are missing; sequencing was by immunoSEQ multiplex PCR. This sample carries 130,000 to 150,000 clones, around 90% of them seen once, and the ten largest clones take over 1.5%. Specimen: peripheral blood, collected on day 0 of AZD1222 vaccination. The TCR sequence derives from an adult in good health.

The CDR3 DNA is TGTGCCATCAGTGAGTCTAATCGGGGGTCGCAGACCCAGTACTTC. It specifies CAISESNRGSQTQYF. The genes are TRBV10-3 and TRBJ2-5; D might be TRBD2 (6 bases). Trimming removed 0 bases at V and 6 bases at J, with 14 bases between. The germline V gene has CDR1 ENHRY and CDR2 SYGVKD. The CDR3 has 15 residues.